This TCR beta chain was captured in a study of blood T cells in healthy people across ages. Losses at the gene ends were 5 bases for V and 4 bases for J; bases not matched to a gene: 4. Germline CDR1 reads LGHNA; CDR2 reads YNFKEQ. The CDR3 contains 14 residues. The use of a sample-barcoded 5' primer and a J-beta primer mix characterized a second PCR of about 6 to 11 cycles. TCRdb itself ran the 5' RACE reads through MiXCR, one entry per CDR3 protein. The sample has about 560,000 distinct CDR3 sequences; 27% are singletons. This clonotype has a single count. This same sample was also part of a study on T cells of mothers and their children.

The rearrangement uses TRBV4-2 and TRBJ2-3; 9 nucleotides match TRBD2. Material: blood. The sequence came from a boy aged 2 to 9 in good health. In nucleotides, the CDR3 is TGTGCCAGCAGCGGGCGGGGGGGATCAGATACGCAGTATTTT. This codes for CASSGRGGSDTQYF.